Presented here are 29 T cell receptor beta chains from one specimen sequenced in a study of cytomegalovirus exposure and HLA in healthy donors. TCRdb keeps only in-frame clones here, not all; method: immunoSEQ multiplex PCR. The sample holds a few hundred thousand clones; about nine tenths are singletons and the top ten take 0.65% to 0.85%. The sequenced sample consisted of PBMCs. These receptors were obtained from a woman between 18 and 30 years old in good health and CMV-seronegative.

Concerning this clone itself: An end of the junction does not agree with germline; a read error may underlie this. The genes are TRBV28 and TRBJ1-1; D gene uncertain. This CDR3 is 11 amino acids long. The germline V gene encodes CDR1 MDHEN and CDR2 SYDVKM. CDR3: CASSFNSEAFF. For the CDR3, the DNA is TGTGCCAGCAGTTTTAACAGTGAAGCTTTCTTT.

The rearrangement links TRBV25-1 to TRBJ2-5; TRBD2 might be the D (5 bases). This CDR3 comprises 15 residues. V lost 1 base and J 5 bases, leaving 14 bases between the germline ends. Germline-derived CDR1 and CDR2 are MGHDK and SYGVNS. The CDR3 DNA sequence: TGTGCCAGCAGTGAATTCGAGGGTGGTGGGGAGACCCAGTACTTC. It translates to CASSEFEGGGETQYF.

The V gene is TRBV30, the J gene TRBJ1-3; 7 nucleotides match TRBD1. The CDR3 has 14 amino acids. Looked up from germline, CDR1 is GTSNPN and CDR2 is SVGIG (reference sequence). After removal of 3 bases from V and 4 bases from J, the junction contained 6 bases not matched to a gene. In DNA, the CDR3 is TGTGCCTGGAGAGAAAAGACAGGGGGAAACACCATATATTTT. Amino acids: CAWREKTGGNTIYF.

The chain's CDR3 is CAWSWGGTEAFF. The CDR3 bases are TGTGCCTGGAGCTGGGGGGGGACTGAAGCTTTCTTT. V gene TRBV30 combines with J gene TRBJ1-1; tentatively, D is TRBD1 (5 bases). This CDR3 is built from 12 residues. Germline V gene data show CDR1 as GTSNPN and CDR2 as SVGIG (reference sequence). V was pared by 3 bases and J by 5 bases, with 10 bases between. The full variable domain, in which reference TRBV30 and TRBJ1-1 provide the parts outside the CDR3, is SQTIHQWPATLVQPVGSPLSLECTVEGTSNPNLYWYRQAAGRGLQLLFYSVGIGQISSEVPQNLSASRPQDRQFILSSKKLLLSDSGFYLCAWSWGGTEAFFGQGTRLTVV.

V is TRBV7-3 and J is TRBJ2-1; D is perhaps TRBD1 (6 bases). The V gene's germline CDR1 is SGHTA and CDR2 FQGTGA. Trimming took 3 bases from V and 8 from J, leaving 8 bases between them. The CDR3 extends over 12 amino acids. The CDR3 region has the DNA TGTGCCAGCAGCTTCAGGGGTGATGAGCAGTTCTTC. Protein product: CASSFRGDEQFF.

This chain uses TRBV13 with TRBJ2-7; 7 bases agree with TRBD2. The CDR3 has 14 residues. Germline trimming cut 6 bases from V and 4 bases from J; bases unmatched to any gene: 9. In germline, CDR1 is PRHDT, CDR2 FYEKMQ (reference sequence). CDR3 sequence (DNA): TGTGCCAGCAGGAGGGGCGGGAGTAAATACGAGCAGTACTTC. It encodes CASRRGGSKYEQYF.

The rearrangement joins TRBV28 to TRBJ2-7; D is perhaps TRBD1 (6 bases). The CDR3 extends over 12 amino acids. The germline V gene encodes CDR1 MDHEN and CDR2 SYDVKM. V lost 5 bases and J lost 6, with 11 bases in between. The CDR3 reads CASSATGFEQYF. CDR3 in DNA: TGTGCCAGCAGTGCCACAGGGTTCGAGCAGTACTTC. Complete variable domain (other parts from reference TRBV28 and TRBJ2-7): DVKVTQSSRYLVKRTGEKVFLECVQDMDHENMFWYRQDPGLGLRLIYFSYDVKMKEKGDIPEGYSVSREKKERFSLILESASTNQTSMYLCASSATGFEQYFGPGTRLTVT.

The chain has TRBV10-3 and TRBJ2-7, with 8 bases identical to TRBD1. J gave up 2 bases and V 6 bases, and 12 bases lay outside the gene matches. The CDR3 contains 16 residues. The germline gives CDR1 ENHRY, CDR2 SYGVKD. CDR3 bases: TGTGCCATCAGAGCGATACTGGGACAGGAGGCCTACGAGCAGTACTTC. Protein: CAIRAILGQEAYEQYF.

The chain has TRBV7-2 and TRBJ2-4; no firm D call. Germline CDR1 and CDR2: SGHTA and FQGNSA. The CDR3 extends over 13 amino acids. Deletions cut 4 bases from V and 7 bases from J, with 11 bases between. The CDR3 loop reads CASSSERRNIQYF. The DNA for the CDR3 is TGTGCCAGCAGCTCTGAGCGTCGGAACATTCAGTACTTC.

The chain joins TRBV11-2 to TRBJ2-7; 8 bases align to TRBD1. J lost 0 bases, V lost 7 bases, and 11 bases had no gene match. Germline CDR1 and CDR2: SGHAT and FQNNGV. This CDR3 has 16 amino acids. The CDR3 sequence is CASTRGQGTSSYEQYF. The CDR3 DNA sequence: TGTGCCAGCACCCGCGGACAGGGAACGAGCTCCTACGAGCAGTACTTC.

J is TRBJ2-1 and V is TRBV5-1, with 7 bases that match TRBD2. Per the germline V gene, CDR1 is SGHRS and CDR2 is YFSETQ. The CDR3 extends over 14 amino acids. V was pared by 3 bases and J by 6 bases, with 6 bases of the junction left unmatched. CDR3 amino acids: CASSYGTIGNEQFF. Written as DNA, the CDR3 is TGCGCCAGCAGCTATGGGACTATCGGCAATGAGCAGTTCTTC.

The genes are TRBV29-1 and TRBJ2-1; perhaps TRBD2 as D (6 bases). V was cut by 7 bases and J by 5 bases, with 15 bases left in between. Per germline, CDR1 SQVTM and CDR2 ANQGSEA. CDR3 size: 13 residues. The CDR3 protein is CSGAGLPNNEQFF. The CDR3 nucleotides read TGCAGCGGGGCGGGACTCCCCAACAATGAGCAGTTCTTC.

The V gene is TRBV9, the J gene TRBJ2-1; weak D call: TRBD2 (5 bases). The V end lost 4 bases, the J end lost 4 bases, and 15 bases lay between the germline ends. This CDR3 spans 15 amino acids. Germline V gene lookup returns CDR1 SGDLS and CDR2 YYNGEE. The DNA of the CDR3 is TGTGCCAGCAGCCCCAGCGGCACACCGTACAATGAGCAGTTCTTC. This encodes CASSPSGTPYNEQFF.

The chain employs TRBV29-1 and TRBJ2-5, with D perhaps TRBD2 (6 bases). Looked up from germline, CDR1 is SQVTM and CDR2 is ANQGSEA. V lost 8 bases and J 0 bases, leaving 13 bases between the germline ends. The CDR3 runs to 13 residues. The CDR3 DNA reads as TGCAGCTTACTTGGAGGGGACCAAGAGACCCAGTACTTC. Its protein product is CSLLGGDQETQYF.

V usage is TRBV27 and J usage is TRBJ2-2; 8 positions match TRBD2. Germline V gene lookup returns CDR1 MNHEY and CDR2 SMNVEV (reference sequence). This CDR3 comprises 15 residues. V lost 8 bases, J lost 5 bases, and 10 bases stayed unmatched. Here the CDR3 DNA reads TGTGCCAGCCGACCAGCGGGGGCGGGTACCGGGGAGCTGTTTTTT. Amino acid sequence: CASRPAGAGTGELFF.

J is TRBJ1-4 and V is TRBV4-2; possible D gene TRBD1, 6 bases. This CDR3 spans 15 amino acids. The germline gives CDR1 LGHNA, CDR2 YNFKEQ. V dropped 0 bases and J dropped 8 bases, with 13 bases sitting between them. The DNA for the CDR3 is TGTGCCAGCAGCCAAGAGGGGCGGGGGGCGGAAAAACTGTTTTTT. Its translation is CASSQEGRGAEKLFF.

Only a few counts were recorded for this clone. The J gene is TRBJ1-2, the V gene TRBV2; the D is unclear. The CDR3 length is 15 residues. From germline, CDR1 is SNHLY and CDR2 FYNNEI. V shed 1 base and J shed 6 bases, with 15 bases lying between them. The CDR3 DNA follows: TGTGCCAGCAGTGAAGGGGTAGCTTCCCCTGATGGCTACACCTTC. Translation: CASSEGVASPDGYTF.

The CDR3 sequence: CASSLSPTGGFDGYTF. As DNA, the CDR3 is TGTGCCAGCAGCTTGTCTCCGACAGGGGGTTTCGATGGCTACACCTTC. This chain joins TRBV5-6 and TRBJ1-2, with TRBD1 matching over 9 bases. This CDR3 contains 16 residues. V lost 1 base, J lost 6 bases, and 10 bases stayed unmatched. Germline lookup yields CDR1 SGHDT and CDR2 YYEEEE.

The V and J genes are TRBV28 and TRBJ2-5; TRBD2 aligns across 14 bases. Germline V gene lookup returns CDR1 MDHEN and CDR2 SYDVKM. The CDR3 covers 16 residues. J lost 1 base, V lost 5 bases, and 3 bases had no gene match. The CDR3 protein is CASSLGLAGGQETQYF. CDR3 nucleotide sequence: TGTGCCAGCAGTCTCGGACTAGCGGGAGGCCAAGAGACCCAGTACTTC.

The rearrangement joins TRBV28 to TRBJ2-2; possibly TRBD1 for D (6 bases). Germline lookup yields CDR1 MDHEN and CDR2 SYDVKM. This CDR3 contains 14 residues. The V end was cut by 8 bases, the J end by 1 base, with 11 bases between. The DNA of the CDR3 is TGTGCCAGCTCCCCGGGACAGAACACCGGGGAGCTGTTTTTT. This translates into CASSPGQNTGELFF.

The V gene is TRBV6-5, the J gene TRBJ1-4, with D perhaps matching TRBD1 (5 bases). Trimming took off 6 bases at V and 4 bases at J, with 15 bases between the two ends. CDR1 is MNHEY, CDR2 SVGAGI, per germline. This CDR3 comprises 15 residues. The CDR3 DNA follows: TGTGCCAGCAGACCTCAGGGCCAGGGTAATGAAAAACTGTTTTTT. Amino acid sequence: CASRPQGQGNEKLFF.

The J gene is TRBJ1-2, the V gene TRBV7-2; 7 nucleotides agree with TRBD1. The CDR3 is 15 residues long. The J segment lost 3 bases and the V segment lost 5 bases, leaving 9 bases of the junction unmatched. Germline V CDR1 and CDR2: SGHTA, FQGNSA. CDR3: CASSSPDRFHYGYTF. CDR3 bases: TGTGCCAGCAGCAGCCCGGACAGGTTTCACTATGGCTACACCTTC.

J is TRBJ1-2 and V is TRBV4-3; 10 nucleotides match TRBD1. This CDR3 is 14 amino acids long. Germline loops: CDR1 LGHNA, CDR2 YSLEER. With V trimmed by 4 bases and J by 7 bases, 6 bases remained unmatched. This chain's CDR3 is CASSPRQGAGGYTF. The CDR3 DNA sequence: TGCGCCAGCAGCCCCCGACAGGGGGCTGGTGGCTACACCTTC.

The chain combines TRBV4-2 with TRBJ2-1; weak D call: TRBD2 (5 bases). The ends were cut back, 0 bases at V and 7 bases at J, with 13 bases in the middle. Germline CDR1 and CDR2: LGHNA and YNFKEQ. The CDR3 runs 15 residues. The CDR3 spells CASSQEGAGANEQFF. For the CDR3, the DNA is TGTGCCAGCAGCCAAGAAGGTGCGGGTGCGAATGAGCAGTTCTTC.

This clone has a count of ten or more. Other DNA sequences in the sample encode the same CDR3. V gene TRBV7-9 combines with J gene TRBJ1-5, with D tentatively TRBD1 (6 bases). Germline V gene sequence: CDR1 SEHNR, CDR2 FQNEAQ (reference sequence). The CDR3 extends over 13 amino acids. The ends were cut back, 5 bases at V and 4 bases at J, with 9 bases in the middle. CDR3 loop: CASSPTGNQPQHF. DNA for the CDR3: TGTGCCAGCAGCCCGACAGGTAATCAGCCCCAGCATTTT.

The chain joins TRBV28 to TRBJ2-5, with 12 bases aligning to TRBD2. The CDR3 spans 19 residues. The germline CDR1 and CDR2 sequences are MDHEN and SYDVKM. Trimming cost V 5 bases and J 6 bases; bases outside gene matches: 19. The CDR3 here is CASSPPFESTSGSSKTQYF. CDR3 nucleotide sequence: TGTGCCAGCAGTCCCCCATTCGAGTCGACTAGCGGGAGCAGTAAGACCCAGTACTTC.

The CDR3 loop reads CASSQDFTYSGQFF. In nucleotides, the CDR3 is TGTGCCAGCAGCCAAGATTTTACCTATAGCGGCCAGTTCTTC. The V and J genes are TRBV14 and TRBJ2-1; a weak D match, TRBD2 (6 bases). This CDR3 has 14 amino acids. Germline values: CDR1 SGHDN, CDR2 FVKESK. The V end was cut by 0 bases, the J end by 13 bases, with 16 bases between. Looking up the rest from reference TRBV14 and TRBJ2-1 gives the full variable domain: EAGVTQFPSHSVIEKGQTVTLRCDPISGHDNLYWYRRVMGKEIKFLLHFVKESKQDESGMPNNRFLAERTGGTYSTLKVQPAELEDSGVYFCASSQDFTYSGQFFGPGTRLTVL.

The chain employs TRBV6-1 and TRBJ1-1; a possible D gene is TRBD1 (5 bases). Germline V gives CDR1 MNHNS, CDR2 SASEGT. Trimming left V 4 bases short and J 4 bases short, with 13 bases between. The CDR3 consists of 14 residues. Here the CDR3 reads CASSVEGRGTEAFF. CDR3 DNA sequence: TGTGCCAGCAGTGTGGAGGGTAGGGGCACTGAAGCTTTCTTT.

The chain carries TRBV6-6 and TRBJ2-7; the D gene is possibly TRBD1 (6 bases). Germline V gene sequence: CDR1 MNHNY, CDR2 SVGAGI (reference sequence). The V end lost 2 bases, the J end lost 6 bases, and 11 bases lay between the germline ends. The CDR3 runs to 13 residues. The CDR3 sequence is CASSYLTGSEQYF. In DNA form, the CDR3 reads TGTGCCAGCAGTTACCTCACAGGGTCCGAGCAGTACTTC.